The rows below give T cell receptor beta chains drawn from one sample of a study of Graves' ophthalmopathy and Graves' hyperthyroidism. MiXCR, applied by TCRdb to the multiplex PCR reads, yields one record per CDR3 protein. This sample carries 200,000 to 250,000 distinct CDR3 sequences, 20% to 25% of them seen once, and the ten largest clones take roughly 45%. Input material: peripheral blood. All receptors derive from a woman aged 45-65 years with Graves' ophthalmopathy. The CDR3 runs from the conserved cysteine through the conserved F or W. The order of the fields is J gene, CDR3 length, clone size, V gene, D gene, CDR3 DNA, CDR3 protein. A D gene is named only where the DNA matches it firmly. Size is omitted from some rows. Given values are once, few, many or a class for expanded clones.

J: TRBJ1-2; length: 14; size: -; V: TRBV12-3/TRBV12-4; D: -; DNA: TGTGCCAGCACCCTGGGACTTCTTAACTATGGCTACACCTTC; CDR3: CASTLGLLNYGYTF
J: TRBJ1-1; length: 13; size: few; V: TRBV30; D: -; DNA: TGTGCCTGGAGACAAGTTACGAACACTGAAGCTTTCTTT; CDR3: CAWRQVTNTEAFF
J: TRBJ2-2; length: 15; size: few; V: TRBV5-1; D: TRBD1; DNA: TGCGCCAGCAGCGGGGGACAGGGGACGGCCGGGGAGCTGTTTTTT; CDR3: CASSGGQGTAGELFF
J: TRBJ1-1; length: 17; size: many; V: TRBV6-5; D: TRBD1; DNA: TGTGCCAGCAGTTACAGGGGGCAGGGTGGTCCCCTAAGGGGAGCTTTCTTT; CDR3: CASSYRGQGGPLRGAFF
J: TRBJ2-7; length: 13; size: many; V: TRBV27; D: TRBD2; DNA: TGTGCCAGCAGGTTACTAGCGGGCTACGAGCAGTACTTC; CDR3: CASRLLAGYEQYF
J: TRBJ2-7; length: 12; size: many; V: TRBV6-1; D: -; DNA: TGTGCCAGCAAAACACTTGCGGGCGAGCAGTACTTC; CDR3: CASKTLAGEQYF
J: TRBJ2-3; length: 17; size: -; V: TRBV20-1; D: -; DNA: TGCAGTGCTAGAGACCCCTCTGGAGCGGAGGGAGGAGATACGCAGTATTTT; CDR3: CSARDPSGAEGGDTQYF
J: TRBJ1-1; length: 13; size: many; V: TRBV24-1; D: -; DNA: TGTGCCACCAGTGATCCAGGACGGCTTGGAACTTTCTTT; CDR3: CATSDPGRLGTFF
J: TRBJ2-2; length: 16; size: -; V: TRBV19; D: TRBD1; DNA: TGTGCCAGTTCCCGGACAGGACACTTTGACACCGGGGAGCTGTTTTTT; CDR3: CASSRTGHFDTGELFF
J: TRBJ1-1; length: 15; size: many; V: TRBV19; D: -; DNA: TGTGCCAGTATGGGCAGGATTTTCATGAACACTGAAGCTTTCTTT; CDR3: CASMGRIFMNTEAFF
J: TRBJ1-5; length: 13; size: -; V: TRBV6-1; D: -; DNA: TGTGCCAGCAGTGAACAGCCAGATCAGCCCCAGCATTTT; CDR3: CASSEQPDQPQHF
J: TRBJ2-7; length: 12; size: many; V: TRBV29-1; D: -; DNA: TGCAGCGCAAACGGACAGTCCTACGAGCAGTACTTC; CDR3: CSANGQSYEQYF
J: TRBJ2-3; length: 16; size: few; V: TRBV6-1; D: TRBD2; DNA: TGTGCCAGCAGTGAAAGTGCGACTAGCGGTTCAGATACGCAGTATTTT; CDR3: CASSESATSGSDTQYF
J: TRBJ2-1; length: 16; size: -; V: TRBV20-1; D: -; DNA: TGCAGTGCTAGAGGCCCCCAGCTGAACCTCTCCTACGAGCAGTTCTTC; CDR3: CSARGPQLNLSYEQFF
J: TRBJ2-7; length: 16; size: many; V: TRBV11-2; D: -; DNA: TGTGCCAGCAGCTTAGGGTGGGGGGCCGCGAGCTACGAGCAGTACTTC; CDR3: CASSLGWGAASYEQYF
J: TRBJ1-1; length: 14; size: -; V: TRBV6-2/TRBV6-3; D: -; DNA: TGTGCCAGCAGTTTGACCCCGAGGTACACTGAAGCTTTCTTT; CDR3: CASSLTPRYTEAFF
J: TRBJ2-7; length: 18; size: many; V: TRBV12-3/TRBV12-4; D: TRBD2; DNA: TGTGCCAGCAGTTTAGAAGTCCTCCGTCTAGCGGGATTCTACGAGCAGTACTTC; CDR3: CASSLEVLRLAGFYEQYF
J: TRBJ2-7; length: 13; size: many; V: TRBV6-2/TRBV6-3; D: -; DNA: TGTGCCAGCAGACTCGGACTTTCCTACGAGCAGTACTTC; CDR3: CASRLGLSYEQYF
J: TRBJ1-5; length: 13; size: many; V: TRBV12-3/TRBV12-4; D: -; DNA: TGTGCCAGCAGTTTAGGGGGTGGTCAGCCCCAGCATTTT; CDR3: CASSLGGGQPQHF
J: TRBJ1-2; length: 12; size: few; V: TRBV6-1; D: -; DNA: TGTGCCAGCAGCCCTGGACCTTCCTTCGGCACCTTC; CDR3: CASSPGPSFGTF
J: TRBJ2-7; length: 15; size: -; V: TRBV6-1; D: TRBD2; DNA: TGTGCCAGCACCCTATCGCTAGCGGGAGGCTACGAGCAGTACTTC; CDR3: CASTLSLAGGYEQYF
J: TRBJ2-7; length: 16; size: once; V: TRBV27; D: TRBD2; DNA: TGTGCCAGCAGACCTGCCTCTAGCGGGAGGGCGCACGAGCAGTACTTC; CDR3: CASRPASSGRAHEQYF
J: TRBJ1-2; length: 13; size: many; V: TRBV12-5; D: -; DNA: TGTGCTAGTGGTCTCCGGGACTTCTATGGCTACACCTTC; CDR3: CASGLRDFYGYTF
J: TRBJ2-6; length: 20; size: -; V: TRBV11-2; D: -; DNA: TGTGCCAGCAGCTTAGTATCCCCCGGGAGACTTCCCTCTGGGGCCAACGTCCTGACTTTC; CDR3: CASSLVSPGRLPSGANVLTF
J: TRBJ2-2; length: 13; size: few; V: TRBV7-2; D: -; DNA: TGTGCCAGCATCCAGGGAAACACCGGGGAGCTGTTTTTT; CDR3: CASIQGNTGELFF
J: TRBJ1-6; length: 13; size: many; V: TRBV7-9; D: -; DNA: TGTGCCAGCAGCGATACAACATCGGCATCCCTCCACTTT; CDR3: CASSDTTSASLHF
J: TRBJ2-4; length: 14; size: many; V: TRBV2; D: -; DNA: TGTGCCAACGGACAGCCACTAGCCAAAAACATTCAGTACTTC; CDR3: CANGQPLAKNIQYF
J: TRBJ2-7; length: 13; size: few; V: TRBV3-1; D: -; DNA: TGTGCCAGCAGCCATGTCTCGACCTACGAGCAGTACTTC; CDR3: CASSHVSTYEQYF
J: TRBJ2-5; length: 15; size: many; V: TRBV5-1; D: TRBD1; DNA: TGCGCCAGCAGCCGGGTGAGGGGACAGCAAGAGACCCAGTACTTC; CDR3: CASSRVRGQQETQYF
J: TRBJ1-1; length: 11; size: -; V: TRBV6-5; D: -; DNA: TGTGCCAGCAGTTACGATGGGATGGCTTTCTTT; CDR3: CASSYDGMAFF
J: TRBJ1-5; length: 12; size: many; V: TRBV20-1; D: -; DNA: TGCAGTGCTTCTAGGAACAATCAGCCCCAGCATTTT; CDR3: CSASRNNQPQHF
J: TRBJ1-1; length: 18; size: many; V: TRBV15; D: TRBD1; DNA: TGTGCCACCAGCCCAGAGGGGGCCCAACCTAAAAAGAACACTGAAGCTTTCTTT; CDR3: CATSPEGAQPKKNTEAFF
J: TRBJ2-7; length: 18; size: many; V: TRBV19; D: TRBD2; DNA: TGTGCCAGTAGTCACAAAAGCGGGAGGGCCTTATCACCCTACGAGCAGTACTTC; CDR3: CASSHKSGRALSPYEQYF
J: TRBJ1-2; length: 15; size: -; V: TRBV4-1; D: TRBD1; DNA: TGCGCCAGCAGCCAAGAGGAGGACAGGCTAAGAGGCTGCACCTTC; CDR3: CASSQEEDRLRGCTF
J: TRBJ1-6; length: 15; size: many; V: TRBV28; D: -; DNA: TGTGCCAGCAGTTTTCTTCACAGGACAAATTCACCCCTCCACTTT; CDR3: CASSFLHRTNSPLHF
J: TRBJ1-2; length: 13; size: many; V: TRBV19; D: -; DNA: TGTGCCAGTAGTATCTCGGATTATGATGGCTACACCTTC; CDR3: CASSISDYDGYTF
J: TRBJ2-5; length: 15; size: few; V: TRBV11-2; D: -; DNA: TGTGCCAGCAGCTTAGATGGCAAGGTACAAGAGACCCAGTACTTC; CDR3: CASSLDGKVQETQYF
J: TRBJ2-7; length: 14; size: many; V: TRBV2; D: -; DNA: TGTGCCAGCAGTGTATCGAGGGATTCCTACGAGCAGTACTTC; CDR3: CASSVSRDSYEQYF
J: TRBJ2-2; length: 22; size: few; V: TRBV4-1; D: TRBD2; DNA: TGCGCCAGCAGCCAACCTTCCCTCCGGACTAGCGGGAGCCTAACGAACACCGGGGAGCTGTTTTTT; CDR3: CASSQPSLRTSGSLTNTGELFF
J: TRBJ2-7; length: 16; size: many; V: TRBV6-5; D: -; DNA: TGTGCCAGCAGTTCCTCTTTGGGGGTGGGAATTCGCGAGCAGTACTTC; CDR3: CASSSSLGVGIREQYF
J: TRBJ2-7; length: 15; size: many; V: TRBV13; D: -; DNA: TGTGCCAGCAGCTTTTACGATGCGGGTCCCTACGAGCAGTACTTC; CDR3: CASSFYDAGPYEQYF
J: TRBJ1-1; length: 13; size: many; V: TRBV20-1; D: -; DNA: TGCAGTGTCCCGGGGCAGGGATCGTTAGGGGCTTTCTTT; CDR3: CSVPGQGSLGAFF
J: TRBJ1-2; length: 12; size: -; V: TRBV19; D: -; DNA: TGTGCCAGTAGTACCAGAAGCGGTGGCTACACCTTC; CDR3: CASSTRSGGYTF
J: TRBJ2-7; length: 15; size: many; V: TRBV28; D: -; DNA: TGTGCCAGCACCATAGCTCCGGGACACCAATACGAGCAGTACTTC; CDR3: CASTIAPGHQYEQYF
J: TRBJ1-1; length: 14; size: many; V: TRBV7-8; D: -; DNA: TGTGCCAGCAAAGACGAGAGGGGGATTACTGAAGCTTTCTTT; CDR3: CASKDERGITEAFF
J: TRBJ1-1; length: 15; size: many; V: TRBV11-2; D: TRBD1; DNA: TGTGCCAGCAGCTTAGGTCCAGGGGGGAATACTGAAGCTTTCTTT; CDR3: CASSLGPGGNTEAFF
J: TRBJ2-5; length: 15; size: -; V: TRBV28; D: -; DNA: TGTGCCAGCAGCCGTACAGGAATCGGTGGGGAGACCCAGTACTTC; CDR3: CASSRTGIGGETQYF
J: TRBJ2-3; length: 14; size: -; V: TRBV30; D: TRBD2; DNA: TGTGCCTGGGGCCCTTTTCTAGCGGGATATACGCAGTATTTT; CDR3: CAWGPFLAGYTQYF
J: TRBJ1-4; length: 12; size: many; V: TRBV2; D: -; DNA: TGTGCCAGCAGTGAAGGGAATGAAAAACTGTTTTTT; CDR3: CASSEGNEKLFF
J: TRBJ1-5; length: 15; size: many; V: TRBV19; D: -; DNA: TGTGCCAGTAGTATGCGGGGCCTAGAGAATCAGCCCCAGCATTTT; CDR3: CASSMRGLENQPQHF
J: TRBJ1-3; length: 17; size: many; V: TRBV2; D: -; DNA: TGTGCCAGCGGAGGGGGGGTACCGGGAATCTCTGGAAACACCATATATTTT; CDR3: CASGGGVPGISGNTIYF
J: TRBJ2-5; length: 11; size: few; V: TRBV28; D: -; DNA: TGTGCCAGCAAAGGCGGGGTGACCCAGTACTTC; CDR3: CASKGGVTQYF
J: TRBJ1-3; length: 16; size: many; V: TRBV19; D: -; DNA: TGTGCCAGTAGTATGATAATGGGACACACTGGAAACACCATATATTTT; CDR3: CASSMIMGHTGNTIYF
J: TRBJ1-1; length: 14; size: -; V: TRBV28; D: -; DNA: TGTGCCAGCCACAGGGCGCCCGGGAACACTGAAGCTTTCTTT; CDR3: CASHRAPGNTEAFF
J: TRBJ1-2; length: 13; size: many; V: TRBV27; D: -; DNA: TGTGCCAGCAGCCCCAGGGGCACCTATGGCTACACCTTC; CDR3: CASSPRGTYGYTF